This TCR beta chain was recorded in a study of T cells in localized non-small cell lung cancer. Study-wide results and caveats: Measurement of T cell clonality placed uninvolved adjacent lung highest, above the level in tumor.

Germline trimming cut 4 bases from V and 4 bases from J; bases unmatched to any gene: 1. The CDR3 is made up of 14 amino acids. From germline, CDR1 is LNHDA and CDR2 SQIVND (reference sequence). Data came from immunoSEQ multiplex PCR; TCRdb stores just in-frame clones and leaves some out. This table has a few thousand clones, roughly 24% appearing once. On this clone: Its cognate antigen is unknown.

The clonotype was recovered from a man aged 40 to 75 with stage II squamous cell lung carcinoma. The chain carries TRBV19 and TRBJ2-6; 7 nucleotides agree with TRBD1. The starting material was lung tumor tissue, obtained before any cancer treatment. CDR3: CASSRQGGANVLTF. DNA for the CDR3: TGTGCCAGTAGTAGACAGGGAGGGGCCAACGTCCTGACTTTC.